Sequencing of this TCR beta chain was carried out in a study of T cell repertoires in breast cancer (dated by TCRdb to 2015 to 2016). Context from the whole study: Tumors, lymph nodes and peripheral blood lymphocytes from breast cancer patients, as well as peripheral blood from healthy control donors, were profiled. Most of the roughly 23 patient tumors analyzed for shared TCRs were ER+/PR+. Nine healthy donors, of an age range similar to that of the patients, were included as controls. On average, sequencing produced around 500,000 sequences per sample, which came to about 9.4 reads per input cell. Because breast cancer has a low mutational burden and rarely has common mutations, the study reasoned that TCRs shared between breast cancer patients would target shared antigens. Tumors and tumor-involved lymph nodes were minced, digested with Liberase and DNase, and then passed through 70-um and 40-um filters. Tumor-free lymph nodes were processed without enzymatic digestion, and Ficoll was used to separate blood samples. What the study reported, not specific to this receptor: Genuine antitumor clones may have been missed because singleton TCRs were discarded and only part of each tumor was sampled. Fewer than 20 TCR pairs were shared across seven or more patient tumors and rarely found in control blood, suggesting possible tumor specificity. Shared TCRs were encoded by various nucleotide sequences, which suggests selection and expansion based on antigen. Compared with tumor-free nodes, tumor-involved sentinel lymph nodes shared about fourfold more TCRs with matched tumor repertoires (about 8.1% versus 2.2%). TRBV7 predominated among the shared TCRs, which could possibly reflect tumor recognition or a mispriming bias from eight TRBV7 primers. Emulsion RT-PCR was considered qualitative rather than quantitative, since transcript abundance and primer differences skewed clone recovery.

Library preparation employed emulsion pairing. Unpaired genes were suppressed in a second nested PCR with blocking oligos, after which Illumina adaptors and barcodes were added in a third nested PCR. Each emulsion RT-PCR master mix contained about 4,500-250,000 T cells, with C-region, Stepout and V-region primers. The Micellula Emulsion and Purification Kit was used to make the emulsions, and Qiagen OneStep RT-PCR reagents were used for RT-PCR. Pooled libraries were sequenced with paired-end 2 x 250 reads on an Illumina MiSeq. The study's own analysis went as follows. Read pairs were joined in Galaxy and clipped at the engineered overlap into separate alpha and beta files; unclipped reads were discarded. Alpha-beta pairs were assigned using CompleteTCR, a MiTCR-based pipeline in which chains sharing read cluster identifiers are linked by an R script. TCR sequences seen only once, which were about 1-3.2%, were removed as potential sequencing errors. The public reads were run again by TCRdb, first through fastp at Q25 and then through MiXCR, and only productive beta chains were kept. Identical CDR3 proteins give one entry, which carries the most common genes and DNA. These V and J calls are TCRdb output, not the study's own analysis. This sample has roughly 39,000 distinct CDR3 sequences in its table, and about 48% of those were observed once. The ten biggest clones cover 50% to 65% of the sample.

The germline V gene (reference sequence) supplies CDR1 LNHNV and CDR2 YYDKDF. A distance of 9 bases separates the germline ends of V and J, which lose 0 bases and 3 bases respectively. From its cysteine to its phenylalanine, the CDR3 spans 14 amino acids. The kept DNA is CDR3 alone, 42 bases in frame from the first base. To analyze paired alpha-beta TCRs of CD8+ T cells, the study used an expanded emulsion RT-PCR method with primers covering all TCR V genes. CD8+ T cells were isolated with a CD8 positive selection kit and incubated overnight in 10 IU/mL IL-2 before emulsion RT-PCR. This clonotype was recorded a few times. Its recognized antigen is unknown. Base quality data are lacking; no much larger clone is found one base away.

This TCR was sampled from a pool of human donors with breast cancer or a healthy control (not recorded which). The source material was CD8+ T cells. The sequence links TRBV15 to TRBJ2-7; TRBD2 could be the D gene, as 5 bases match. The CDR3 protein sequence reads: CATSRDLGSYEQYF. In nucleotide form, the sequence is TGTGCCACCAGCAGAGATCTGGGGAGCTACGAGCAGTACTTC.